The clone carrying this T cell receptor beta chain has just a few counts. The data are from a study of beta chain features in type 1 diabetes. Investigators reverse transcribed all isolated RNA, so they sequenced expressed TCRB transcripts. Assay used: immunoSEQ multiplex PCR; TCRdb lists only in-frame clones, some missing. Of under 800,000 clones listed, about 16% are singletons. CDR1 and CDR2 from the germline V gene are SGHRS and YFSETQ. The CDR3 has 13 residues. V lost 0 bases and J 5 bases, leaving 7 bases between the germline ends. This receptor was taken from a young man in good health. Sequences were obtained from naive CD4+ T cells from blood. This sequence joins TRBV5-1 and TRBJ2-3; no clear D gene. In DNA form, the CDR3 reads TGCGCCAGCAGCTTGGTCGCAGAAGATACGCAGTATTTT. Protein sequence: CASSLVAEDTQYF.